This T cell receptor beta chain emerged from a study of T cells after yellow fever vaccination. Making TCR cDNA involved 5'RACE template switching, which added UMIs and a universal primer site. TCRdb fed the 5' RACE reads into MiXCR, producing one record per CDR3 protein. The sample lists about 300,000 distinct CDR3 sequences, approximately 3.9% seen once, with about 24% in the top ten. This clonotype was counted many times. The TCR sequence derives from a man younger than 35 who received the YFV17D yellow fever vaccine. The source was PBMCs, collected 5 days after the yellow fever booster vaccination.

The CDR3 loop reads CASSSQTGYSNQPQHF. In nucleotides, the CDR3 is TGTGCCAGCAGCTCCCAGACAGGGTATAGCAATCAGCCCCAGCATTTT. This chain joins TRBV7-2 and TRBJ1-5, with TRBD1 matching over 7 bases. Germline-derived CDR1 and CDR2 are SGHTA and FQGNSA. The ends lost 4 bases at V and 0 bases at J; junction bases unmatched: 6. The CDR3 runs to 16 residues. Combining the CDR3 with reference TRBV7-2 and TRBJ1-5 gives the whole variable domain GAGVSQSPSNKVTEKGKDVELRCDPISGHTALYWYRQSLGQGLEFLIYFQGNSAPDKSGLPSDRFSAERTGGSVSTLTIQRTQQEDSAVYLCASSSQTGYSNQPQHFGDGTRLSIL.